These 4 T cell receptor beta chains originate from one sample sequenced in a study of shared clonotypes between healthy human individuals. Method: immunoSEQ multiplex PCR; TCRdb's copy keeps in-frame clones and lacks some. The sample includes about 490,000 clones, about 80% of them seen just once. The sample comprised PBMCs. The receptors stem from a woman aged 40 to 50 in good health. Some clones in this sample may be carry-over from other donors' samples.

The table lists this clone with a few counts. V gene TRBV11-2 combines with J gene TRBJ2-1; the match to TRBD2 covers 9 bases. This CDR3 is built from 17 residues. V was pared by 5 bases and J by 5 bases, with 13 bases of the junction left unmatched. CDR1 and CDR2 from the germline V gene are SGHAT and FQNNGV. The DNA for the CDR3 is TGTGCCAGCAGCCCTCAGCAGGGGCGGGGGGGACACAATGAGCAGTTCTTC. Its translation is CASSPQQGRGGHNEQFF.

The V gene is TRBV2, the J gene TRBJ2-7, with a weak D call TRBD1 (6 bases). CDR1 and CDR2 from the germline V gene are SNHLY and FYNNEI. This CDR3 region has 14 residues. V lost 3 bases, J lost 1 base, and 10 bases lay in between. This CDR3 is CASSEGRGSYEQYF. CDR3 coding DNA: TGTGCCAGCAGTGAGGGCAGGGGATCCTACGAGCAGTACTTC. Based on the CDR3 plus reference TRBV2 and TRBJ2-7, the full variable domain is EPEVTQTPSHQVTQMGQEVILRCVPISNHLYFYWYRQILGQKVEFLVSFYNNEISEKSEIFDDQFSVERPDGSNFTLKIRSTKLEDSAMYFCASSEGRGSYEQYFGPGTRLTVT.

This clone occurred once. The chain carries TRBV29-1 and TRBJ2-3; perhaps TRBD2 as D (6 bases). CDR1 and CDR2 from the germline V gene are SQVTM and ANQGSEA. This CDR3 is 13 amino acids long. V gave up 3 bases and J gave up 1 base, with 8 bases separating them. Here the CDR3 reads CSVESSGTDTQYF. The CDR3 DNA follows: TGCAGCGTTGAGTCTAGCGGCACAGATACGCAGTATTTT.

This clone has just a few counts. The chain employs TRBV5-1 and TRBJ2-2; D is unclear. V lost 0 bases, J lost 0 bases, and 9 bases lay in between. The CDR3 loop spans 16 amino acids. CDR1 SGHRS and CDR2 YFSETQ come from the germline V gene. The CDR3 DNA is TGCGCCAGCAGCTTGGGGCAGAACGCGAACACCGGGGAGCTGTTTTTT. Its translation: CASSLGQNANTGELFF.